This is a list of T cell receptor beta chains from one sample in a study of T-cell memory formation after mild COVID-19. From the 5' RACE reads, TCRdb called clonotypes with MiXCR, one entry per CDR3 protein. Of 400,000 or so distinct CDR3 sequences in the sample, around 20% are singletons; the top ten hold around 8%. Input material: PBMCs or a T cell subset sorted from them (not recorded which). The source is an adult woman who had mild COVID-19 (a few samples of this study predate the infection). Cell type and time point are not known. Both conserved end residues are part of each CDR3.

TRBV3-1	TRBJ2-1	CASSRREGFFGDEQFF
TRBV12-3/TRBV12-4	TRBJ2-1	CASSFQGLAGYNEQFF
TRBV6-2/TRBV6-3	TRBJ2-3	CASSYGTASTDTQYF
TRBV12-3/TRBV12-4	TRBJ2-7	CASSLTGAAREQYF
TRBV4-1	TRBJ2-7	CASSQEGAGSTYEQYF
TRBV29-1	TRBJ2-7	CSVLGGETYEQYF
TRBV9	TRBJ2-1	CASSSRLAPHNEQFF
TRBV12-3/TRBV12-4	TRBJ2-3	CASSPGTSGRVGTDTQYF
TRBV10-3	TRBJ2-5	CAISESEGETQYF
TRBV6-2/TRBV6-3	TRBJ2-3	CASSYSSSGTRREPADTQYF
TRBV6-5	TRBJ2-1	CASSYAEYNEQFF
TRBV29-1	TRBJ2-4	CSVGVWTGGVAKNIQYF
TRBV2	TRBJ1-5	CASSDGQATVNQPQHF
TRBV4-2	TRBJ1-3	CASSQDRELAGNTIYF
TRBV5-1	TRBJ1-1	CASMGPGGTEAFF
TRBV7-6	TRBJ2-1	CASSLPGGLNEQFF
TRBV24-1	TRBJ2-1	CATSDVGLAGGGDEQFF
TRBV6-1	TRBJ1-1	CASSIITEAFF
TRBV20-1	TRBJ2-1	CSARGGGLAARNEQFF
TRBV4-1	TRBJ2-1	CASSPPEAFHNEQFF
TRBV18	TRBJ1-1	CASSHADTEAFF
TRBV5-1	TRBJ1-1	CASSLGPTGRGNTEAFF
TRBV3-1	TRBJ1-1	CASRASTEAFF
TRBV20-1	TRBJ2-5	CSASELAFETQYF
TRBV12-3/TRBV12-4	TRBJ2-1	CASSSRLAGGPRGNEQFF
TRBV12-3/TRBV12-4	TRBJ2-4	CASSPREGGIQYF
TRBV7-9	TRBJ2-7	CASSFPGTYEQYF
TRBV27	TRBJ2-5	CASSLRDGQETQYF
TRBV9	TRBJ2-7	CASSPGGREEQYF
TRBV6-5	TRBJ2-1	CASLPLPTSGSGEQFF
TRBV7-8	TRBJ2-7	CASSPGMGPEQYF
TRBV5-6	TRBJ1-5	CASSPGQTSGQPQHF
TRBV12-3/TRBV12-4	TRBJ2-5	CASSRTIETQYF
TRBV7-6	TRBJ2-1	CASSHSGGGDNEQFF
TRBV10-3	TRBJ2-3	CAIQWDSPRDTQYF
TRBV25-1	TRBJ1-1	CASSESWGVEAFF
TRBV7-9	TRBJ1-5	CASSLGGQGLGQPQHF
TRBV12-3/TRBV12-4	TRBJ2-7	CASSPTDHYYEQYF
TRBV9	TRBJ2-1	CASSLGGLNYNEQFF
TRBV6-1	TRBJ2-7	CASSVGTGGNEQYF
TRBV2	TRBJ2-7	CASGMRFYEQYF